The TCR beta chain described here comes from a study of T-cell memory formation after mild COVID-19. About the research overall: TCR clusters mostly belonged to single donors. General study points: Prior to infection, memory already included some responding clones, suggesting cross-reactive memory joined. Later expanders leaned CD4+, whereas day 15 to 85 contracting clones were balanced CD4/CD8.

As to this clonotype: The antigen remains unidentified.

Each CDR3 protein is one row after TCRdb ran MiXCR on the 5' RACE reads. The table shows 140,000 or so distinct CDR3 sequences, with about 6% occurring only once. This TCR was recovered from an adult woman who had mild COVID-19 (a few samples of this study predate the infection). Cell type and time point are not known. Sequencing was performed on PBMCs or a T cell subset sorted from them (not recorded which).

CDR3 loop: CAISEGRWAFF. DNA for the CDR3: TGTGCCATCAGTGAGGGACGTTGGGCTTTCTTT. V usage is TRBV10-3 and J usage is TRBJ1-1; D gene uncertain. CDR3 length: 11 residues. The V end lost 2 bases, the J end lost 11 bases, and 9 bases lay between the germline ends. The V gene's germline CDR1 is ENHRY and CDR2 SYGVKD.